What follows are 32 T cell receptor beta chains derived from one specimen sequenced in a study of control samples from healthy donors and cancer patients. Repertoires were generated with immunoSEQ multiplex PCR, while TCRdb's copy carries only in-frame clones and drops some. The sample holds approximately 82,000 clones, about 94% seen once. The sample comprised blood. These receptor sequences come from a woman younger than 30 in good health.

The chain recombines TRBV12-3 or TRBV12-4 with TRBJ2-1; D is unclear. The CDR3 covers 13 residues. V was cut by 8 bases and J by 4 bases, with 12 bases left in between. The CDR3 sequence is CASRPDQYNEQFF. The CDR3 bases are TGTGCCAGCCGGCCTGATCAATACAATGAGCAGTTCTTC.

The rearrangement joins TRBV2 to TRBJ2-2; TRBD2 matches 9 bases. V lost 6 bases to trimming and J lost 5 bases; unmatched junction nucleotides: 4. CDR1 and CDR2 (germline): SNHLY, FYNNEI. This CDR3 region has 14 residues. For the CDR3, the DNA is TGTGCCAGCAGCTTAGCGGGAGTTACCGGGGAGCTGTTTTTT. Amino acids: CASSLAGVTGELFF.

The chain recombines TRBV5-1 with TRBJ2-7; no definite D call. The CDR3 consists of 14 residues. Germline V gene lookup returns CDR1 SGHRS and CDR2 YFSETQ. Trimming pared 4 bases from V and 0 bases from J, leaving 11 bases between. The CDR3 nucleotides read TGCGCCAGCAGCAAAGGTGACGGCTCCTACGAGCAGTACTTC. This translates into CASSKGDGSYEQYF.

This clone occurred once. The chain recombines TRBV21-1 with TRBJ2-7; the D call of TRBD1 is as the table states it, not checked on the DNA. TRBV21-1 is given as a pseudogene. CDR3 length equals 14 residues. The CDR3 DNA is TGTGCCAGCAGCAAAGTGCCAGGGCTCTACGAGCAGTACTTC. Its protein product is CASSKVPGLYEQYF.

This clone was seen a few times. The chain recombines TRBV7-2 with TRBJ1-6; maybe TRBD1 (5 bases). This CDR3 contains 15 residues. The germline V and J ends were trimmed by 3 bases and 5 bases, with 11 bases remaining between them. The germline V gene encodes CDR1 SGHTA and CDR2 FQGNSA. This CDR3 reads CASSFVRADNSPLHF. The CDR3 DNA is TGTGCCAGCAGCTTCGTCAGGGCTGATAATTCACCCCTCCACTTT.

This chain connects TRBV4-1 to TRBJ2-5; unclear D gene. Germline CDR1 MGHRA, CDR2 YSYEKL. The CDR3 runs 14 residues. V was cut by 3 bases and J by 1 base, with 9 bases left in between. CDR3 residues: CASSHVMGQETQYF. The CDR3 DNA follows: TGCGCCAGCAGCCATGTTATGGGCCAAGAGACCCAGTACTTC.

J is TRBJ2-2 and V is TRBV4-1, with 8 bases fitting TRBD2. Unmatched junction bases numbered 8, after V lost 0 bases and J lost 5 bases. The CDR3 runs to 17 residues. CDR1 is MGHRA and CDR2 is YSYEKL in the germline V gene. The CDR3 loop reads CASSQDPGGRVTGELFF. CDR3 in DNA: TGCGCCAGCAGCCAAGATCCGGGGGGGCGGGTAACCGGGGAGCTGTTTTTT.

The rearrangement joins TRBV5-6 to TRBJ1-2, with 9 bases identical to TRBD1. Losses at the gene ends were 1 base for V and 12 bases for J; bases not matched to a gene: 4. This CDR3 has 12 residues. Per the germline V gene, CDR1 is SGHDT and CDR2 is YYEEEE. The CDR3 spells CASSLTQGANTF. The CDR3 region has the DNA TGTGCCAGCAGCTTGACACAGGGGGCAAACACCTTC. Filled out from reference TRBV5-6 and TRBJ1-2, the complete variable domain reads DAGVTQSPTHLIKTRGQQVTLRCSPKSGHDTVSWYQQALGQGPQFIFQYYEEEERQRGNFPDRFSGHQFPNYSSELNVNALLLGDSALYLCASSLTQGANTFGSGTRLTVV.

This chain uses TRBV20-1 with TRBJ2-1; 8 nucleotides line up with TRBD2. Germline V gene data show CDR1 as DFQATT and CDR2 as SNEGSKA (reference sequence). The length of the CDR3 is 18 residues. Losses at the gene ends were 3 bases for V and 4 bases for J; bases not matched to a gene: 17. The CDR3 DNA reads TGCAGTGCTAGTTATTTCGGGGGTCTGAGCGGGGGTTACAATGAGCAGTTCTTC. Its protein product is CSASYFGGLSGGYNEQFF.

This chain joins TRBV4-1 and TRBJ1-4, with D hard to call. Looked up from germline, CDR1 is MGHRA and CDR2 is YSYEKL. CDR3 size: 15 residues. Trimming left V 2 bases short and J 5 bases short, with 12 bases between. The DNA for the CDR3 is TGCGCCAGCAGCCAAAACCATCGGACGAATGAAAAACTGTTTTTT. Amino acid sequence: CASSQNHRTNEKLFF.

The chain joins TRBV10-1 to TRBJ2-5; no reliable D call. The CDR3 extends over 12 amino acids. The germline gives CDR1 WNHNN, CDR2 SYGVQD (reference sequence). V was cut by 0 bases and J by 5 bases, with 4 bases left in between. The CDR3 loop is CASSESRETQYF. DNA of the CDR3: TGCGCCAGCAGTGAGTCGCGGGAGACCCAGTACTTC.

The CDR3 DNA follows: TGCAGTGCTAGTTCACCGGGGTTAGATTACGAGCAGTACTTC. Its translation is CSASSPGLDYEQYF. The chain has TRBV20-1 and TRBJ2-7, with D tentatively TRBD2 (5 bases). Germline V gene data show CDR1 as DFQATT and CDR2 as SNEGSKA (reference sequence). V gave up 3 bases and J gave up 4 bases, with 16 bases separating them. The CDR3 covers 14 residues.

V usage is TRBV5-1 and J usage is TRBJ2-2; D not resolved. Germline CDR1 is SGHRS and CDR2 is YFSETQ. The CDR3 runs to 15 residues. The ends were cut back, 1 base at V and 7 bases at J, with 14 bases in the middle. The DNA for the CDR3 is TGCGCCAGCAGCTTGTCCCTACAGCTGGTCGGGGAGCTGTTTTTT. It specifies CASSLSLQLVGELFF. The full variable domain, in which reference TRBV5-1 and TRBJ2-2 provide the parts outside the CDR3, is KAGVTQTPRYLIKTRGQQVTLSCSPISGHRSVSWYQQTPGQGLQFLFEYFSETQRNKGNFPGRFSGRQFSNSRSEMNVSTLELGDSALYLCASSLSLQLVGELFFGEGSRLTVL.

The gene calls are TRBV15 and TRBJ2-3, with D perhaps matching TRBD2 (5 bases). Trimming shortened V by 5 bases and J by 6 bases, and 21 bases separated the two germline ends. In germline, CDR1 is LNHNV, CDR2 YYDKDF (reference sequence). This CDR3 spans 16 amino acids. The CDR3 reads CATSPTSGVLRDTQYF. DNA of the CDR3: TGTGCCACCAGCCCAACCTCCGGGGTGTTGAGGGATACGCAGTATTTT.

The chain carries TRBV2 and TRBJ1-1, with TRBD1 matching 7 bases. The CDR3 extends over 14 amino acids. The V gene end was trimmed by 9 bases and the J gene end by 10 bases; junction bases not matched to a gene: 17. The germline CDR1 and CDR2 sequences are SNHLY and FYNNEI. This CDR3 is CASLIFQGGGRAFF. The DNA for the CDR3 is TGTGCCAGTCTAATTTTTCAGGGGGGTGGAAGAGCTTTCTTT.

The DNA of the CDR3 is TGCAGTGCTCCCAGGGCAGATACGCAGTATTTT. This encodes CSAPRADTQYF. J is TRBJ2-3 and V is TRBV20-1; weak D call: TRBD1 (5 bases). V was cut by 5 bases and J by 4 bases, with 7 bases left in between. Germline V CDR1 and CDR2: DFQATT, SNEGSKA (reference sequence). The CDR3 is made up of 11 amino acids.

The chain links TRBV7-2 to TRBJ2-3, with D maybe TRBD2 (5 bases). Germline V CDR1 and CDR2: SGHTA, FQGNSA. Deletions cut 5 bases from V and 4 bases from J, with 16 bases between. The CDR3 is made up of 15 amino acids. Written as DNA, the CDR3 is TGTGCCAGCAGCCGGACTCCCAAGCCCCCAGATACGCAGTATTTT. Protein: CASSRTPKPPDTQYF.

CDR3 residues: CASSVDSGNTIYF. CDR3 DNA sequence: TGTGCCAGCAGTGTAGACTCTGGAAACACCATATATTTT. The chain combines TRBV2 with TRBJ1-3; no reliable D call. CDR1 is SNHLY and CDR2 is FYNNEI in the germline V gene. V lost 4 bases, J lost 0 bases, and 4 bases lay in between. The CDR3 loop spans 13 amino acids.

J is TRBJ1-1 and V is TRBV6-1; D is perhaps TRBD1 (5 bases). V gave up 2 bases and J gave up 0 bases, with 7 bases separating them. This CDR3 contains 14 residues. The germline V gene encodes CDR1 MNHNS and CDR2 SASEGT. The CDR3 protein is CASSEWGLNTEAFF. CDR3 bases: TGTGCCAGCAGTGAATGGGGCTTGAACACTGAAGCTTTCTTT.

This clone has just one count. The chain employs TRBV9 and TRBJ1-6; D is unclear. V gave up 3 bases and J gave up 8 bases, with 12 bases separating them. The CDR3 consists of 14 residues. Germline assignment: CDR1 SGDLS and CDR2 YYNGEE. The CDR3 DNA reads TGTGCCAGCAGCGCTACATCGACCGATTCACCCCTCCACTTT. Protein product: CASSATSTDSPLHF.

About this clone: The same CDR3 is also encoded by other DNA sequences in this sample. This chain joins TRBV7-9 and TRBJ1-2; 8 bases align to TRBD1. The V gene end was trimmed by 5 bases and the J gene end by 8 bases; junction bases not matched to a gene: 4. Germline lookup yields CDR1 SEHNR and CDR2 FQNEAQ (reference sequence). The CDR3 loop spans 12 amino acids. CDR3 nucleotides: TGTGCCAGCAGCCCCAGGGGGCTCGGCTACACCTTC. It yields the protein CASSPRGLGYTF.

The rearrangement links TRBV6-2 or TRBV6-3 to TRBJ2-2; the D call may be TRBD1 or TRBD2 (6 bases each). The V end lost 2 bases, the J end lost 0 bases, and 7 bases lay between the germline ends. Looked up from germline, CDR1 is MNHEY and CDR2 is SVGEGT. CDR3 length: 15 amino acids. Written as DNA, the CDR3 is TGTGCCAGCAGTTACAGGGGGGCGAACACCGGGGAGCTGTTTTTT. It specifies CASSYRGANTGELFF.

The gene calls are TRBV6-5 and TRBJ1-2; no clear D gene. The CDR3 is 15 residues long. Looked up from germline, CDR1 is MNHEY and CDR2 is SVGAGI. V dropped 6 bases and J dropped 3 bases, with 17 bases sitting between them. CDR3 residues: CASRRVGKVDYGYTF. The CDR3 DNA sequence: TGTGCCAGCAGGAGGGTGGGGAAGGTCGACTATGGCTACACCTTC.

This chain connects TRBV7-3 to TRBJ2-5; D tentatively reads TRBD1 or TRBD2 (5 bases each). Germline CDR1 SGHTA, CDR2 FQGTGA. V gave up 5 bases and J gave up 7 bases, with 20 bases separating them. This CDR3 has 15 residues. CDR3 nucleotides: TGTGCCAGCAGCGTCAGCCGGGACCCCCCGGCGACCCAGTACTTC. Translating it yields CASSVSRDPPATQYF.

This chain connects TRBV5-1 to TRBJ1-1; D gene uncertain. From germline, CDR1 is SGHRS and CDR2 YFSETQ. The V and J ends lost 0 bases and 5 bases respectively, with 14 bases between them. The CDR3 runs 15 residues. This CDR3 is CASSLAPGKSTEAFF. The CDR3 DNA sequence: TGCGCCAGCAGCTTGGCCCCGGGAAAATCGACTGAAGCTTTCTTT. The full variable domain, rest sourced from reference TRBV5-1 and TRBJ1-1, is KAGVTQTPRYLIKTRGQQVTLSCSPISGHRSVSWYQQTPGQGLQFLFEYFSETQRNKGNFPGRFSGRQFSNSRSEMNVSTLELGDSALYLCASSLAPGKSTEAFFGQGTRLTVV.

The CDR3 loop is CASSPLQTTEAFF. CDR3 DNA sequence: TGTGCCAGCTCACCCTTACAAACCACTGAAGCTTTCTTT. This chain joins TRBV18 and TRBJ1-1; D is uncertain. The CDR3 is 13 residues long. Between the trimmed V and J ends, which lost 3 bases and 4 bases, there was a span of 9 bases. Germline V gene data show CDR1 as KGHSH and CDR2 as LQKENI.

The CDR3 coding sequence is TGTGCCAGCAGCCTCCTACCGGGCGGAGGTTTAGCCTACAATGAGCAGTTCTTC. It encodes CASSLLPGGGLAYNEQFF. This chain links TRBV5-4 with TRBJ2-1, with D perhaps matching TRBD2 (5 bases). The CDR3 extends over 18 amino acids. V lost 4 bases and J lost 2, with 22 bases in between. Germline CDR1 is SGHNT and CDR2 is YYREEE (reference sequence).

CDR3 nucleotides: TGTGCCAGCAGAGTAGACCGTGCTTCTAACTATGGCTACACCTTC. It codes for CASRVDRASNYGYTF. J is TRBJ1-2 and V is TRBV6-5; D call uncertain. The CDR3 runs to 15 residues. Germline values: CDR1 MNHEY, CDR2 SVGAGI. V was cut by 6 bases and J by 0 bases, with 14 bases left in between.

J is TRBJ2-7 and V is TRBV5-1; unclear D gene. Germline V gene data show CDR1 as SGHRS and CDR2 as YFSETQ. V gave up 3 bases and J gave up 2 bases, with 9 bases separating them. The CDR3 extends over 13 amino acids. CDR3 sequence reads: CASSSDQAYEQYF. CDR3 nucleotides: TGCGCCAGCAGCTCAGACCAAGCCTACGAGCAGTACTTC.

The CDR3 spells CASGLGWNTEAFF. The CDR3 region has the DNA TGTGCCAGCGGACTGGGGTGGAACACTGAAGCTTTCTTT. The chain has TRBV5-6 and TRBJ1-1; D remains unclear. The CDR3 is made up of 13 amino acids. Trimming took 7 bases from V and 1 from J, leaving 11 bases between them. Germline CDR1 is SGHDT and CDR2 is YYEEEE. Full variable domain (outside the CDR3, taken from reference TRBV5-6 and TRBJ1-1): DAGVTQSPTHLIKTRGQQVTLRCSPKSGHDTVSWYQQALGQGPQFIFQYYEEEERQRGNFPDRFSGHQFPNYSSELNVNALLLGDSALYLCASGLGWNTEAFFGQGTRLTVV.

V and J are TRBV3-1 (or the pseudogene TRBV3-2) and TRBJ2-6; D remains unclear. CDR1 is LGHDT and CDR2 is YNNKEL in the germline V gene (reference sequence). V dropped 4 bases and J dropped 3 bases, with 10 bases sitting between them. CDR3 length: 15 residues. The CDR3 region has the DNA TGTGCCAGCAGCCGAACAGACTTTGGGGCCAACGTCCTGACTTTC. Translation gives CASSRTDFGANVLTF.

The rearrangement uses TRBV10-3 and TRBJ1-5, with 8 bases fitting TRBD1. Germline loops: CDR1 ENHRY, CDR2 SYGVKD. The CDR3 consists of 12 residues. Trimming took 10 bases from V and 4 from J; bases not matched to a gene: 3. The CDR3 region is CATRTGNQPQHF. The CDR3 nucleotides are TGTGCCACAAGGACAGGGAATCAGCCCCAGCATTTT.